The source of this T cell receptor (beta chain) is a study of tumor-infiltrating lymphocytes in primary liver carcinoma. The overall study: Patients diagnosed with primary liver carcinoma received treatment through surgical resection. Productive TCRbeta reads per sample were roughly 3.5 to 7.13 million, not differing by tissue. The study's findings and limits: Tumor region pairs outstripped tumor-adjacent and tumor-blood pairs in overlap.

The CDR3 is made up of 13 amino acids. Between the trimmed V and J ends, which lost 5 bases and 3 bases, there was a span of 10 bases. CDR1 SEHNR and CDR2 FQNEAQ come from the germline V gene (reference sequence). From approximately 0.5 ug of total RNA, TCR beta-specific cDNA was reverse-transcribed using a constant-region primer. TCR beta libraries came from three nested multiplex PCR rounds using slightly modified ARM-PCR. Investigators reported that the first two PCR rounds, at 9 to 11 cycles each, used TRBV1-TRBV30 forward primers with a C-beta reverse primer. TCRdb ran MiXCR on the multiplex PCR reads and lists one entry per CDR3 protein. The sample contains 180,000 or so distinct CDR3 sequences, about 60% of which appear only once. Germline DNA was also extracted, with blood RNA taken from unsorted whole blood. Collection of about 3.7 milliliters of peripheral blood took place before surgery.

This clonotype was counted between two and nine times. As yet, its antigen is unknown. Sequenced: peripheral blood. The source of this sequence is a man aged 35-49 years with primary liver carcinoma and hepatitis B virus infection. The J gene is TRBJ1-1, the V gene TRBV7-9; no firm D call. The CDR3 DNA reads TGTGCCAGCAGCCAAGAGACGGACACTGAAGCTTTCTTT. Translating gives CASSQETDTEAFF.